This passage covers 17 T cell receptor beta chains from one sample sequenced in a study of OX40 agonist ivuxolimab in advanced cancers. Profiling relied on immunoSEQ multiplex PCR, and the TCRdb table lists in-frame clones only, not all of them. The profile shows around 62,000 clones, 77% of them singletons. The sample here was CD4+ or CD8+ T cells sorted from blood, taken in a trial of the OX40 agonist ivuxolimab. These receptors were obtained from an adult with an advanced solid tumor such as melanoma, head and neck, liver or kidney cancer.

This chain joins TRBV20-1 and TRBJ1-1; D is unclear. CDR1 is DFQATT and CDR2 is SNEGSKA in the germline V gene (reference sequence). Trimming left V 2 bases short and J 1 base short, with 2 bases between. This CDR3 spans 11 amino acids. CDR3 nucleotides: TGCAGTGCTAGACAGAACACTGAAGCTTTCTTT. It specifies CSARQNTEAFF.

This clone came up a few times. The J gene is TRBJ1-2, the V gene TRBV29-1, with TRBD1 matching 8 bases. The CDR3 sequence is 13 residues long. Germline V gene data show CDR1 as SQVTM and CDR2 as ANQGSEA. After removal of 3 bases from V and 4 bases from J, the junction contained 4 bases not matched to a gene. CDR3 nucleotide sequence: TGCAGCGTTGAGGCAGGGGGCGGCTATGGCTACACCTTC. This sequence encodes CSVEAGGGYGYTF. Looking up the rest from reference TRBV29-1 and TRBJ1-2 gives the full variable domain: SAVISQKPSRDICQRGTSLTIQCQVDSQVTMMFWYRQQPGQSLTLIATANQGSEATYESGFVIDKFPISRPNLTFSTLTVSNMSPEDSSIYLCSVEAGGGYGYTFGSGTRLTVV.

Comments on this clone: A junction end diverges from the germline sequence, so it may reflect a read error. The chain is built from TRBV7-7 and TRBJ2-5, with D perhaps matching TRBD1 or TRBD2 (5 bases each). CDR1 and CDR2 (germline): SSHAT, FNYEAQ (reference sequence). The length of the CDR3 is 14 residues. The CDR3 loop is CASSPGTSGGTQYF. CDR3 nucleotides: TGTGCTAGCAGCCCAGGGACCTCTGGTGGGACCCAGTACTTC. Supplemented by reference TRBV7-7 and TRBJ2-5, the full variable domain reads GAGVSQSPRYKVTKRGQDVTLRCDPISSHATLYWYQQALGQGPEFLTYFNYEAQPDKSGLPSDRFSAERPEGSISTLTIQRTEQRDSAMYRCASSPGTSGGTQYFGPGTRLLVL.

The chain combines TRBV5-6 with TRBJ2-5, with a possible D match to TRBD2 (5 bases). The germline V gene has CDR1 SGHDT and CDR2 YYEEEE. The CDR3 covers 16 residues. Trimming removed 1 base from V and 4 bases from J, with 17 bases in between. CDR3: CASSLKGPGERETQYF. CDR3 DNA: TGTGCCAGCAGCTTGAAGGGTCCCGGGGAAAGAGAGACCCAGTACTTC.

This chain connects TRBV7-9 to TRBJ1-2, with 7 bases aligning to TRBD1. The CDR3 totals 15 residues. The V gene's germline CDR1 is SEHNR and CDR2 FQNEAQ (reference sequence). J was trimmed by 2 bases and V by 4 bases; bases with no gene match: 7. DNA of the CDR3: TGTGCCAGCAGCTCAACAGGGGAGGGGAACTATGGCTACACCTTC. Translated, it gives CASSSTGEGNYGYTF. The variable domain in full, with the rest retrieved from reference TRBV7-9 and TRBJ1-2, is DTGVSQNPRHKITKRGQNVTFRCDPISEHNRLYWYRQTLGQGPEFLTYFQNEAQLEKSRLLSDRFSAERPKGSFSTLEIQRTEQGDSAMYLCASSSTGEGNYGYTFGSGTRLTVV.

As to this clone: Compared with germline, one end of the junction differs, possibly owing to a read error. This chain links TRBV7-7 with TRBJ2-7; 13 nucleotides line up with TRBD2. Per the germline V gene, CDR1 is SSHAT and CDR2 is FNYEAQ (reference sequence). This CDR3 spans 14 amino acids. CDR3 bases: TGTGCTAGCAGCTTAGGGACTAGCGGGAACGAGCAGTACTTC. It yields the protein CASSLGTSGNEQYF.

The J gene is TRBJ2-7, the V gene TRBV19, with 7 bases lining up with TRBD1. The CDR3 runs to 14 residues. V was pared by 6 bases and J by 2 bases, with 7 bases of the junction left unmatched. Germline CDR1 is LNHDA and CDR2 is SQIVND (reference sequence). Here the CDR3 reads CASRPPGQTYEQYF. The CDR3 nucleotides are TGTGCCAGTAGACCTCCGGGACAGACCTACGAGCAGTACTTC.

The chain couples TRBV5-1 to TRBJ2-1, with 7 bases that match TRBD2. The V gene end was trimmed by 0 bases and the J gene end by 6 bases; junction bases not matched to a gene: 6. The germline CDR1 and CDR2 sequences are SGHRS and YFSETQ. The CDR3 is 15 residues long. CDR3: CASSLVGTNFNEQFF. The CDR3 DNA follows: TGCGCCAGCAGCTTGGTAGGGACTAACTTCAATGAGCAGTTCTTC. Full variable domain (rest looked up from reference TRBV5-1 and TRBJ2-1): KAGVTQTPRYLIKTRGQQVTLSCSPISGHRSVSWYQQTPGQGLQFLFEYFSETQRNKGNFPGRFSGRQFSNSRSEMNVSTLELGDSALYLCASSLVGTNFNEQFFGPGTRLTVL.

J is TRBJ2-1 and V is TRBV5-6; 12 bases map to TRBD2. In germline, CDR1 is SGHDT, CDR2 YYEEEE. The CDR3 spans 16 residues. Trimming took 0 bases from V and 4 from J; bases not matched to a gene: 2. The CDR3 loop reads CASSLEGLAGYNEQFF. CDR3 DNA: TGTGCCAGCAGCTTGGAAGGACTAGCGGGGTACAATGAGCAGTTCTTC.

The chain employs TRBV29-1 and TRBJ2-1; 8 bases line up with TRBD2. Germline V gene data show CDR1 as SQVTM and CDR2 as ANQGSEA. Trimming took 4 bases from V and 8 from J; bases not matched to a gene: 16. CDR3 length equals 16 residues. CDR3 nucleotides: TGCAGCGTTGGGCGGGCCACGGGACTAGTTTCTTATGAGCAGTTCTTC. Translated: CSVGRATGLVSYEQFF.

The chain employs TRBV7-9 and TRBJ2-2, with 7 bases lining up with TRBD1. V lost 3 bases to trimming and J lost 0 bases; unmatched junction nucleotides: 1. Germline CDR1 reads SEHNR; CDR2 reads FQNEAQ (reference sequence). CDR3 size: 15 residues. In nucleotides, the CDR3 is TGTGCCAGCAGCTTGGGACAGTCGAACACCGGGGAGCTGTTTTTT. Amino acid sequence: CASSLGQSNTGELFF.

The V and J genes are TRBV23-1 and TRBJ2-4, with a weak D call TRBD1 (5 bases). TRBV23-1 counts as an open reading frame of uncertain function. The CDR3 has 23 amino acids. V was clipped by 9 bases and J by 0 bases, with 39 bases between them. CDR3 DNA: TGCGCCAGTTTCGTCAGTCAGGGCTTTAAGGGCAGCAAAAATTACCTAGCCAAAAACATTCAGTACTTC. Protein sequence: CASFVSQGFKGSKNYLAKNIQYF.

This clone was seen more than once but under ten times. This chain joins TRBV5-1 and TRBJ2-2; TRBD2 matches at 7 bases. V was clipped by 4 bases and J by 1 base; unmatched bases: 7. CDR3 size: 16 residues. Germline V gene sequence: CDR1 SGHRS, CDR2 YFSETQ. As DNA, the CDR3 is TGCGCCAGCAGCACGGCGACTAGCCGGAACACCGGGGAGCTGTTTTTT. Translation: CASSTATSRNTGELFF. The variable domain in full, completed from reference TRBV5-1 and TRBJ2-2, reads KAGVTQTPRYLIKTRGQQVTLSCSPISGHRSVSWYQQTPGQGLQFLFEYFSETQRNKGNFPGRFSGRQFSNSRSEMNVSTLELGDSALYLCASSTATSRNTGELFFGEGSRLTVL.

The chain joins TRBV13 to TRBJ1-3; no reliable D call. V was shortened by 7 bases and J by 0 bases, with 16 bases between the two germline ends. The length of the CDR3 is 16 residues. The germline V gene encodes CDR1 PRHDT and CDR2 FYEKMQ (reference sequence). The DNA for the CDR3 is TGTGCCAGCAAAATCGGGCGGTTCTCCTCTGGAAACACCATATATTTT. As protein: CASKIGRFSSGNTIYF.

The chain has TRBV4-1 and TRBJ2-1; 10 bases match TRBD1. With V trimmed by 5 bases and J by 9 bases, 7 bases remained unmatched. Looked up from germline, CDR1 is MGHRA and CDR2 is YSYEKL. The CDR3 has 14 residues. In DNA, the CDR3 is TGCGCCAGCAGCGACAGGGGGCCCGGGGGTGAGCAGTTCTTC. This encodes CASSDRGPGGEQFF.

DNA of the CDR3: TGTGCCAGCAGTTTATTCGGGTCCGGGTATGGGACCCAGTACTTC. Its translation: CASSLFGSGYGTQYF. The V call is TRBV28, the J call TRBJ2-5; D is ambiguous. This CDR3 region has 15 residues. V gave up 1 base and J gave up 7 bases, with 16 bases separating them. Germline V gives CDR1 MDHEN, CDR2 SYDVKM.

V usage is TRBV6-6 and J usage is TRBJ1-3, with a possible D match to TRBD1 (5 bases). Germline CDR1 and CDR2: MNHNY and SVGAGI (reference sequence). The CDR3 covers 12 residues. Between the trimmed V and J ends, which lost 8 bases and 7 bases, there was a span of 12 bases. DNA for the CDR3: TGTGCCAGCCGGGACCCCTTGAACACCATATATTTT. Protein: CASRDPLNTIYF.